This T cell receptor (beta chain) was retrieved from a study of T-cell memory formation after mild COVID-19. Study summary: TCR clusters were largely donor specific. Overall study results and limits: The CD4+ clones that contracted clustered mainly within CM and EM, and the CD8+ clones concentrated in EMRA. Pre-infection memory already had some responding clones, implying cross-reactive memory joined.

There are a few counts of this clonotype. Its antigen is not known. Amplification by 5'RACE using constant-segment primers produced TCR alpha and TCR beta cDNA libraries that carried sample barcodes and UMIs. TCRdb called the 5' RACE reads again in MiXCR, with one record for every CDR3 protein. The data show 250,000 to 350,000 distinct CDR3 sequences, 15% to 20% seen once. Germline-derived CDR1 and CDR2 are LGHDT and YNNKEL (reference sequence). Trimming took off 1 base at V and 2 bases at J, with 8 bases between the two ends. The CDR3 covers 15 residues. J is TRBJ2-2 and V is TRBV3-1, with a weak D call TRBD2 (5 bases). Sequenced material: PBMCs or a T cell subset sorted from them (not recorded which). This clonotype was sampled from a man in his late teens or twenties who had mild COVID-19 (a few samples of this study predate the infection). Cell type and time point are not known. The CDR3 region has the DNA TGTGCCAGCAGCCAAGGCGGGCTCAACACCGGGGAGCTGTTTTTT. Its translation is CASSQGGLNTGELFF.